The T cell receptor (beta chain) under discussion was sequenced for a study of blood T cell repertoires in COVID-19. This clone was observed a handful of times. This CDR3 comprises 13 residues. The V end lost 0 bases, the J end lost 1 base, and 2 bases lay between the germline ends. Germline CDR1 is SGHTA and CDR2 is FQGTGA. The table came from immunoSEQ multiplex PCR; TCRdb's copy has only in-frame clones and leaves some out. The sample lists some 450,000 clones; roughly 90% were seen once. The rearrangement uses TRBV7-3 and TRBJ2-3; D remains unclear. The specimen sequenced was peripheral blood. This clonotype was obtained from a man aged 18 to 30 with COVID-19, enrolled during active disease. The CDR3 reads CASSLTGTDTQYF. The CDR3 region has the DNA TGTGCCAGCAGCTTAACCGGCACAGATACGCAGTATTTT.